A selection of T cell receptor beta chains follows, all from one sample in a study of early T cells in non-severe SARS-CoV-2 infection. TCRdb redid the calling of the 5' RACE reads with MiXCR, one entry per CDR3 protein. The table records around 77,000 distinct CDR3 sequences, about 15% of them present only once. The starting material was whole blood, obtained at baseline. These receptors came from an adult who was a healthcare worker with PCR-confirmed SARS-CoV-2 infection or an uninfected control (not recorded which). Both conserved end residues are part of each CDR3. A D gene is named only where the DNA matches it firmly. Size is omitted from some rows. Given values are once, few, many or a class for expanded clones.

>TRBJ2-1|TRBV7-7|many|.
TGTGCCAGCAGCTCGGACAGCTACAATGAGCAGTTCTTC
CASSSDSYNEQFF
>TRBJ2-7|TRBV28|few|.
TGTGCCAGCAGACCCTCAGTGAGGGAGCAGTACTTC
CASRPSVREQYF
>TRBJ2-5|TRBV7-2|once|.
TGTGCCAGCAGCTTAGGACACCACCAAGAGACCCAGTACTTC
CASSLGHHQETQYF
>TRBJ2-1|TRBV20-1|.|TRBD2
TGCAGTGCTACGGGGGGAGAAGTGAATGAGCAGTTCTTC
CSATGGEVNEQFF
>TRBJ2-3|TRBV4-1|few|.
TGCGCCAGCAGCCAAACCGGGACAACCAGCACAGATACGCAGTATTTT
CASSQTGTTSTDTQYF
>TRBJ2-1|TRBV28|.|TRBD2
TGTGCCAGCAGTACACTAGCGGATGAGCAGTTCTTC
CASSTLADEQFF
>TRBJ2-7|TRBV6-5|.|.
TGTGCCAGCAGCGGGGGGCCAGTCACGAAAGCCGGTTCCTGGAACGAGCAGTACTTC
CASSGGPVTKAGSWNEQYF
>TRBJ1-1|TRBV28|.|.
TGTGCCAGTTCAACGGACAGCATGAACACTGAAGCTTTCTTT
CASSTDSMNTEAFF
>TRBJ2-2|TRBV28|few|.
TGTGCCAGCACCCAGAGGGGGGCCGGGGAGCTGTTTTTT
CASTQRGAGELFF
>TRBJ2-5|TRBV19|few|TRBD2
TGTGCCAGCCGCCCGACTAGCGCCAACCAAGAGACCCAGTACTTC
CASRPTSANQETQYF
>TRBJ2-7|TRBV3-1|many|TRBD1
TGTGCCAGCAGCCAGGGCTACAGGGGCCACGAGCAGTACTTC
CASSQGYRGHEQYF
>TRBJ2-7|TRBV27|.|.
TGTGCCAGCAGTTTGGGGCTCCGGCCATCCTACGAGCAGTACTTC
CASSLGLRPSYEQYF
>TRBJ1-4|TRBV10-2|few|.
TGCGCCAGCAGACTCGTCGCCGCAAATGAAAAACTGTTTTTT
CASRLVAANEKLFF
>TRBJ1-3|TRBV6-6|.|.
TGTGCCAGCAGTCGGGGGCAGAGTGGAAACACCATATATTTT
CASSRGQSGNTIYF
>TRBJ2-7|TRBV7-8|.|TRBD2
TGTGCCAGCAGCTCCGGACTAGCGGGAGTGTACGAGCAGTACTTC
CASSSGLAGVYEQYF
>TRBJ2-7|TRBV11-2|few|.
TGTGCCAGCAGCTTAGAGGAGGGCGGCCGCTACGAGCAGTACTTC
CASSLEEGGRYEQYF
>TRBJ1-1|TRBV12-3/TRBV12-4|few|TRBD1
TGTGCCAGCAGTAGGACAGGGGGCACTGAAGCTTTCTTT
CASSRTGGTEAFF
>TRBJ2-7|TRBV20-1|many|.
TGCAGTGTCAGGAGGCAAGCGGGCTTCCTCGAGCAGTACTTC
CSVRRQAGFLEQYF
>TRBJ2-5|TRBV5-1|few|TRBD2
TGCGCCAGCAGCTTGGGGCGGCTAGCGGGATATCAAGAGACCCAGTACTTC
CASSLGRLAGYQETQYF
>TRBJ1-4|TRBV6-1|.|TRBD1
TGTGCCAGCAGGGCTCTACGGGGACAGGGGGGTGAAAAACTGTTTTTT
CASRALRGQGGEKLFF
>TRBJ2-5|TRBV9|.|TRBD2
TGTGCCAGCAGCGTAGAAGCGGGGGCAGGGATACAAGAGACCCAGTACTTC
CASSVEAGAGIQETQYF
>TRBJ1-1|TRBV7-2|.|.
TGTGCCAGCAGCTTAGAGTACGGTAGAGCTGAAGCTTTCTTT
CASSLEYGRAEAFF
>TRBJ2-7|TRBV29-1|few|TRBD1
TGCAGCACTCGGACAGGAGGATCCGAGCAGTACTTC
CSTRTGGSEQYF
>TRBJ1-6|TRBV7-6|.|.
TGTGCCAGCAGCCAGACAGCTCAGTCAAATTCACCCCTCCACTTT
CASSQTAQSNSPLHF
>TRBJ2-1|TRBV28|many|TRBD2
TGTGCCAGCAGTCGCTGGACTAGCGGGAGCTCGGATGAGCAGTTCTTC
CASSRWTSGSSDEQFF
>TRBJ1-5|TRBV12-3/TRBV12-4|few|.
TGTGCCAGCAGTTTAGCGACGGGGCAGCCCCAGCATTTT
CASSLATGQPQHF
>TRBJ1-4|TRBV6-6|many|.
TGTGCCAGCAGTTATGGCGGGGATGGTGAAAAACTGTTTTTT
CASSYGGDGEKLFF
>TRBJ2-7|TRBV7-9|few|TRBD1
TGTGCCAGCAGCCCAAGGGGACAGGGGATAATTTACGAGCAGTACTTC
CASSPRGQGIIYEQYF
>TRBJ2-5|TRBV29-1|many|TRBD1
TGCAGCGTTGGTGACAGGGTACCAACGGAGACCCAGTACTTC
CSVGDRVPTETQYF
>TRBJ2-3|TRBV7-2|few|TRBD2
TGTGCCAGCAGTTACCAGCCCGGGACTAGCAGCGCGCAGTATTTT
CASSYQPGTSSAQYF
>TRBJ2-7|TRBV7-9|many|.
TGTGCCAGCAGCTATATTACGGGACCCCGGGCTTACGAGCAGTACTTC
CASSYITGPRAYEQYF
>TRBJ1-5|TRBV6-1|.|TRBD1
TGTACCAGCAGTGTCAGGGGACAGCCCAATCAGCCCCAGCATTTT
CTSSVRGQPNQPQHF
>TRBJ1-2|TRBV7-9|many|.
TGTGCCAACAGCCTCAGGGGTAGTGGAGATGGCTACACCTTC
CANSLRGSGDGYTF
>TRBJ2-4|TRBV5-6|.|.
TGTGCCAGCAGCCCTCAGGGAGCCAAAAACATTCAGTACTTC
CASSPQGAKNIQYF
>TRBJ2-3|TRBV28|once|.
TGTGCCAGCAGATCGCCAGCGAGGGGAGAAAGGGATATGCAGTATTTT
CASRSPARGERDMQYF